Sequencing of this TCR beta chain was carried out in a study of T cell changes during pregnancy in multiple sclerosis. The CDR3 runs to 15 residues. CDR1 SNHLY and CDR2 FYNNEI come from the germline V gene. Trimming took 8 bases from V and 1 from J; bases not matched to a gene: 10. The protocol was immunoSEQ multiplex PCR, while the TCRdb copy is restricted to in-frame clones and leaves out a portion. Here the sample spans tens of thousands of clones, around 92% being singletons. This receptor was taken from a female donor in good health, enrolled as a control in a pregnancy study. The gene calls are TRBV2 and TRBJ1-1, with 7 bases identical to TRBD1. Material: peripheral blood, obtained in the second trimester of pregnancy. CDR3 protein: CASHLMGQQNTEAFF. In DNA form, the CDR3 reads TGTGCCAGCCATTTAATGGGACAGCAGAACACTGAAGCTTTCTTT.